This T cell receptor beta chain was found in a study of T cell responses to AZD1222 COVID-19 vaccine. Study background: Second doses at about 4 or about 12 weeks were pooled.

Broader study findings: A reported finding is that nearly half of spike-specific TCRs target unmutated variant regions. A mostly white British donor set with more females was recruited, and clonal diversity was possibly underestimated.

V was cut by 0 bases and J by 5 bases, with 20 bases left in between. Germline CDR1 and CDR2: MNHEY and SVGEGT. The CDR3 runs 18 residues. Using immunoSEQ multiplex PCR, the repertoire was profiled, and TCRdb retains in-frame clones only, with some absent. The sample includes around 90,000 clones, more than 70% seen only once; the top ten take about 14%. Remarks on this clone: What it binds is not known. Distinct nucleotide sequences in the sample also encode this CDR3.

The chain has TRBV6-2 or TRBV6-3 and TRBJ1-5; a weak D match, TRBD1 (5 bases). The material sequenced was peripheral blood, taken on day 0 of AZD1222 vaccination. The sequence came from an adult in good health. The CDR3 loop is CASSYSTGRDVGDQPQHF. CDR3 DNA sequence: TGTGCCAGCAGTTACTCGACTGGTCGGGACGTCGGGGATCAGCCCCAGCATTTT.